These 18 T cell receptor beta chains came from one sample sequenced in a study of cytomegalovirus exposure and HLA in healthy donors. This PCR relied on a set of 60 Vbeta primers and 13 Jbeta primers. Some clones are missing from TCRdb's copy, which holds only in-frame ones; the method was immunoSEQ multiplex PCR. Of about 180,000 clones detected, roughly 88% appear once; the ten largest clones hold more than 1%. The sample consisted of PBMCs. Source of these receptors: a boy aged 2 to 10 in good health and CMV-seronegative.

This chain connects TRBV7-2 to TRBJ1-2, with 7 bases lining up with TRBD1. The junction had 10 bases not matched to a gene; V was cut back by 5 bases and J by 4 bases. This CDR3 region has 15 residues. Germline V CDR1 and CDR2: SGHTA, FQGNSA. The DNA of the CDR3 is TGTGCCAGCAGCCCACCCGCAGGGGGACTCTATGGCTACACCTTC. Amino acid sequence: CASSPPAGGLYGYTF.

A note on this clone: Since the CDR3 does not end with the conserved phenylalanine or tryptophan, this likely comes from a read error. Because the CDR3's place on the DNA is in doubt, the DNA is left out and the CDR3 is given as listed by TCRdb. The J gene is TRBJ1-1, the V gene TRBV15. Counting both end residues, the CDR3 totals 13 amino acids. Germline assignment: CDR1 LNHNV and CDR2 YYDKDF (reference sequence). CDR3 region: CATSRDLPGEVAT.

The chain joins TRBV5-1 to TRBJ1-1; no clear D gene. Trimming cost V 0 bases and J 2 bases, with 11 bases left between them. This CDR3 comprises 15 residues. Germline CDR1 reads SGHRS; CDR2 reads YFSETQ. The CDR3 loop is CASSLGPGINTEAFF. The CDR3 DNA follows: TGCGCCAGCAGCTTGGGGCCGGGGATCAACACTGAAGCTTTCTTT. The full variable domain, its missing parts supplied by reference TRBV5-1 and TRBJ1-1, is KAGVTQTPRYLIKTRGQQVTLSCSPISGHRSVSWYQQTPGQGLQFLFEYFSETQRNKGNFPGRFSGRQFSNSRSEMNVSTLELGDSALYLCASSLGPGINTEAFFGQGTRLTVV.

The rearrangement uses TRBV7-2 and TRBJ1-2, with D perhaps TRBD1 (5 bases). CDR1 is SGHTA, CDR2 FQGNSA, per germline. Trimming left V 1 base short and J 4 bases short, with 13 bases between. CDR3 length: 15 amino acids. This CDR3 reads CASSLDGTGSYGYTF. DNA for the CDR3: TGTGCCAGCAGCTTAGATGGGACTGGGAGCTATGGCTACACCTTC.

This chain joins TRBV5-4 and TRBJ1-3; no clear D gene. The V end was cut by 4 bases, the J end by 0 bases, with 14 bases between. The CDR3 length is 16 residues. Germline CDR1 reads SGHNT; CDR2 reads YYREEE (reference sequence). The CDR3 protein is CASSPGRPLSGNTIYF. The CDR3 DNA sequence: TGTGCCAGCAGCCCAGGTCGACCGCTCTCTGGAAACACCATATATTTT.

Notes on this clone: The junction does not match germline at one end; this may be a read error. The rearrangement joins TRBV5-6 to TRBJ1-3, with 9 bases lining up with TRBD1. The germline V gene encodes CDR1 SGHDT and CDR2 YYEEEE. The CDR3 contains 15 residues. The CDR3 protein is CASSLWDRVGTTIYF. The CDR3 coding sequence is TGTGCCAGCAGCTTGTGGGACAGGGTTGGAACCACCATATATTTT.

The chain recombines TRBV4-1 with TRBJ1-4; 8 nucleotides match TRBD1. Trimming cost V 4 bases and J 4 bases; bases outside gene matches: 5. Germline CDR1 MGHRA, CDR2 YSYEKL. CDR3 length: 15 amino acids. CDR3 in DNA: TGCGCCAGCAGCCGACAGGGGATGGGTAATGAAAAACTGTTTTTT. Translating gives CASSRQGMGNEKLFF.

The rearrangement uses TRBV2 and TRBJ2-5; TRBD2 matches at 7 bases. CDR1 is SNHLY, CDR2 FYNNEI, per germline. This CDR3 has 13 amino acids. V lost 6 bases, J lost 2 bases, and 3 bases stayed unmatched. CDR3 region: CASRELAQETQYF. The CDR3 DNA sequence: TGTGCCAGCAGGGAACTAGCGCAAGAGACCCAGTACTTC. The full variable domain, its missing parts supplied by reference TRBV2 and TRBJ2-5, is EPEVTQTPSHQVTQMGQEVILRCVPISNHLYFYWYRQILGQKVEFLVSFYNNEISEKSEIFDDQFSVERPDGSNFTLKIRSTKLEDSAMYFCASRELAQETQYFGPGTRLLVL.

The V and J genes are TRBV7-8 and TRBJ2-7, with 7 nucleotides matching TRBD2. Germline V gene sequence: CDR1 SGHVS, CDR2 FQNEAQ. J lost 7 bases, V lost 5 bases, and 14 bases had no gene match. CDR3 size: 15 residues. CDR3 sequence: CASSPQAAPGGEQYF. CDR3 sequence (DNA): TGTGCCAGCAGCCCCCAGGCGGCCCCGGGAGGAGAGCAGTACTTC.

This chain connects TRBV4-1 to TRBJ2-7; TRBD2 agrees at 7 bases. The CDR3 contains 16 residues. After removal of 4 bases from V and 0 bases from J, the junction contained 9 bases not matched to a gene. The germline V gene has CDR1 MGHRA and CDR2 YSYEKL. The CDR3 sequence: CASSPTSGDGSYEQYV. CDR3 DNA sequence: TGCGCCAGCAGCCCCACCAGCGGGGACGGCTCCTACGAGCAGTACGTC.

V and J are TRBV12-2 and TRBJ1-2; TRBD1 is the table's D call, not checked against the DNA. TRBV12-2 counts as a pseudogene. This CDR3 has 15 residues. CDR3: CASRADRDGDYGYTF. CDR3 DNA sequence: TGTGCAAGTCGCGCTGACAGGGACGGAGACTATGGCTACACCTTC.

The chain has TRBV4-2 and TRBJ1-2, with D possibly TRBD1 on 5 matching bases. CDR1 LGHNA and CDR2 YNFKEQ come from the germline V gene. Trimming stripped 2 bases from V and 4 bases from J, with 11 bases between. This CDR3 region has 14 residues. The CDR3 loop reads CASSQSEDTYGYTF. The DNA of the CDR3 is TGTGCCAGCAGCCAATCCGAGGACACCTATGGCTACACCTTC.

Regarding this clone: Compared with germline, one end of the junction differs, possibly owing to a read error. The genes are TRBV7-9 and TRBJ2-1, with TRBD2 as a possible D gene (5 bases). CDR3 size: 18 residues. Germline assignment: CDR1 SEHNR and CDR2 FQNEAQ (reference sequence). CDR3 in DNA: TGTTCCAGCAGCTTCGAGGCAGGTACGGGAAGATTCTACAATGAGCAGTTCTTC. It is translated as CSSSFEAGTGRFYNEQFF.

The chain has TRBV6-1 and TRBJ2-7, with TRBD2 as a possible D gene (5 bases). There are 15 residues in the CDR3. Deletions cut 2 bases from V and 6 bases from J, with 17 bases between. The germline gives CDR1 MNHNS, CDR2 SASEGT. As DNA, the CDR3 is TGTGCCAGCAGTGAAAAATTCGCTAGCTCGGCCGAGCAGTACTTC. Its translation: CASSEKFASSAEQYF.

This clone showed up just a few times. The CDR3 nucleotides read TGCGCCAGCAGTGAAGACAGAAGTTCACCCCTCCACTTT. Its protein product is CASSEDRSSPLHF. The chain is built from TRBV10-2 and TRBJ1-6; D perhaps matches TRBD1 (5 bases). From germline, CDR1 is WSHSY and CDR2 SAAADI. V dropped 3 bases and J dropped 9 bases, with 9 bases sitting between them. CDR3 size: 13 residues.

This chain joins TRBV25-1 and TRBJ2-2, with D possibly being TRBD2 (5 bases). Trimming stripped 3 bases from V and 4 bases from J, with 12 bases between. This CDR3 region has 15 residues. The germline CDR1 and CDR2 sequences are MGHDK and SYGVNS. The CDR3 protein is CASSDRAAGTGELFF. The CDR3 nucleotides are TGTGCCAGCAGTGACCGGGCCGCGGGCACCGGGGAGCTGTTTTTT.

V usage is TRBV30 and J usage is TRBJ2-5, with 7 bases identical to TRBD2. With V trimmed by 3 bases and J by 5 bases, 6 bases remained unmatched. The CDR3 has 13 residues. Germline CDR1 is GTSNPN and CDR2 is SVGIG (reference sequence). The CDR3 nucleotides read TGTGCCTGGAGCACGGGGGGAGAGGAGACCCAGTACTTC. Protein sequence: CAWSTGGEETQYF. Complete variable domain (other parts from reference TRBV30 and TRBJ2-5): SQTIHQWPATLVQPVGSPLSLECTVEGTSNPNLYWYRQAAGRGLQLLFYSVGIGQISSEVPQNLSASRPQDRQFILSSKKLLLSDSGFYLCAWSTGGEETQYFGPGTRLLVL.

V is TRBV2 and J is TRBJ2-1; 8 bases line up with TRBD2. With V trimmed by 6 bases and J by 6 bases, 7 bases remained unmatched. CDR3 length equals 14 residues. The germline CDR1 and CDR2 sequences are SNHLY and FYNNEI. In DNA, the CDR3 is TGTGCCAGCAGGTCGGGACTAGGGGGCAATGAGCAGTTCTTC. Protein product: CASRSGLGGNEQFF. Full variable domain (rest looked up from reference TRBV2 and TRBJ2-1): EPEVTQTPSHQVTQMGQEVILRCVPISNHLYFYWYRQILGQKVEFLVSFYNNEISEKSEIFDDQFSVERPDGSNFTLKIRSTKLEDSAMYFCASRSGLGGNEQFFGPGTRLTVL.